This T cell receptor beta chain was observed in a study of cytomegalovirus exposure and HLA in healthy donors (dated by TCRdb to about 2017). Background on the whole study: In an earlier analysis of approximately 640 of the donors, about 270 Gb of sequence data and approximately 120 million unique TCR beta sequences from about 190 million T cells were reported. An early release that covered about 640 HLA-typed donors contained approximately 290 gigabases of sequencing data and approximately 85 million unique TCR sequences. Of the 398 genotyped donors, 75% to 85% were placed in the genetic ancestry cluster associated with self-reported Caucasian donors. The aim of the study was to test whether cataloging public T cell receptors could identify signatures of past pathogen exposure. Using immunosequencing, the study profiled T cell repertoires from approximately 700 subjects and related those repertoires to cytomegalovirus serostatus. A separate validation cohort of 100 to 150 different subjects was used in addition to the 666-subject first cohort. High-throughput TCR immunosequencing, statistical association of individual TCRs with disease status, and machine learning were combined to predict cytomegalovirus infection status. To study patterns of TCR occurrence, a later analysis re-analyzed previously published TCR beta repertoires from several hundred donors and added high-resolution HLA genotyping. The later analysis used no new phenotypic data to find candidate immune exposures, relying instead on TCR beta sequences and their occurrence across donors. In an earlier analysis of 550 to 700 of the donors, high-throughput TCR beta sequencing was used to judge whether each TCR beta V gene segment behaved as functional or pseudogenic. Donor age, sex, ethnicity and CMV serostatus were collected together with the repertoire data. A later genetic analysis used genome-wide SNP genotypes for about 65% of the 666 donors, treating that subset as a discovery cohort. All discovery cohort repertoires had been generated using a single sequencing platform. Class I and class II HLA loci were covered by the typing at four-digit resolution. Typing coverage varied by locus: about 620-630 donors for A, B, C, DRB1 and DQB1; roughly 560 for DQA1; about 590 for DPA1; approximately 490 for DPB1. Four to six DR-DQ haplotypes were handled as single units for association and clustering, since linkage in the cohort was strong. Among 300 to 500 genotyped donors of the cohort, an average of about 240,000 unique TCR beta nucleotide sequences was sequenced per donor, of which approximately 19% were non-productive.

The cohort consisted of 600 or so healthy bone marrow donors. At the time of sampling, all cohort members were nominally healthy, though unrecorded immune exposures were likely present. The donor tested CMV seropositive and was one of the 289 seropositive cohort members. Each donor provided a peripheral blood sample, and peripheral blood mononuclear cells were used for TCR beta sequencing. Genomic DNA was extracted from the blood cell samples with the Qiagen DNeasy Blood Extraction Kit. The study at large found these results: Because counts were too low, seventeen rarely observed V segments, including chromosome 9 orphons, were excluded from the earlier analysis of fewer than 650 of the donors. The only immune exposure information available for the cohort was CMV serostatus. In a later analysis, TCR association rates were found to vary across HLA loci, with the most associated TCRs seen for DRB1 alleles and the fewest for HLA-C alleles. Some IMGT-functional V segments, including TRBV6-2 and TRBV6-3, could not be distinguished by the 87-base-pair reads and were therefore excluded. In a later analysis, HLA-associated TCR beta chains were found to be more clonally expanded and to have lower generation probabilities than equally common non-associated chains. Linkage disequilibrium might explain the correlated functional status among segregating V segments, but an unknown experimental factor could not be ruled out. A total of 150 or so TCR beta chains were listed by the study as associated with cytomegalovirus. Strong co-occurrence of HLA alleles, especially DR and DQ, made assigning TCR associations to individual alleles difficult. A later analysis associated 16,951 TCR beta sequences with specific HLA alleles at a false discovery rate of 0.05. In an earlier analysis of fewer than 750 of the donors, most TCR beta V segments were observed in productive rearrangements about 87% or about 30% of the time, broadly matching IMGT annotations. Because HLA typing was missing for some donors at each locus, association tests included only the typed subset. In a later genetic analysis, fewer N-insertions in productive TCRs were reported among donors in an Asian-associated ancestry cluster than the roughly 710-donor mean. Most CMV-associated TCR beta chains appeared to be HLA-restricted in a later analysis, and the HLA associations seemed to be driven largely by CMV exposure. Only TCR beta chains were sequenced in this cohort, and the absence of alpha or paired-chain data limited detectable features. In a later analysis, several top co-occurrence clusters were reported to appear linked to parvovirus B19, influenza, CMV and Epstein-Barr virus. The classifier was reported to diagnose cytomegalovirus status with high specificity and sensitivity in both the original and validation cohorts. A further reported finding was that TCR beta sequences accurately predicted the HLA-A and HLA-B alleles for most subjects in the first cohort. Roughly uniform sequencing depth across donors was assumed in presence/absence analyses, although this assumption may not hold. An association between a missense DCLRE1C variant and V-gene and J-gene trimming of TCR beta chains was found in a later genetic analysis and replicated in an independent cohort. A group of highly shared sequence variants was considered likely to be a technical artifact of the sequencing pipeline. According to the authors, the approach could potentially be generalized to other disease states and immunological phenotypes. Most TCR sequences were observed very rarely across donors, whereas some public TCRs were present in many individuals. In vitro tests confirmed that a few of the cytomegalovirus-associated TCR beta chains recognize cytomegalovirus antigens.

From cysteine to phenylalanine, the CDR3 is 19 amino acids long. Only the CDR3 DNA is retained, 57 bases long and in frame from the first base. V is pruned by 0 bases and J by 5 bases, leaving 16 bases of the junction without a gene match. Taken from the germline V gene, the CDR1 and CDR2 loops are SNHLY and FYNNEI. Points on this clone: Its antigen specificity is not known. There are no base qualities to consult, and no much larger clone falls within one base.

Library prep was done by the immunoSEQ multiplex PCR assay. For the multiplex PCR, a mixture combining 60 forward primers for TCR Vbeta segments and 13 reverse primers for TCR Jbeta segments was used. The CDR3 region of rearranged TCR beta genes was amplified from genomic DNA with a multiplex PCR assay. The Illumina HiSeq System was used to sequence the amplified TCR beta libraries as 87-base-pair reads. In the authors' own workflow: A later analysis tallied about 77 million unique TCR beta chains across the 666 repertoires, and some 10 million of those chains were shared by two or more donors. A nearest-neighbor algorithm error-corrected the raw reads and collapsed the reads into unique sequences, merging closely related sequences to remove PCR and sequencing errors. To assign V, D and J gene segments, CDR3 sequences were aligned to IMGT reference sequences. Each retained sequence needed at least a six-nucleotide match to both a V gene segment and a J gene segment. A rearrangement was called productive if the CDR3 had no stop codons and remained in frame with V and J, and every other rearrangement was called non-productive. CDR3 was defined according to IMGT convention as the region running from the second conserved V-encoded cysteine to the conserved J-encoded phenylalanine. In an earlier analysis of more than 550 of the donors, sequences lacking an unambiguous match to a single V gene segment were excluded. In an earlier analysis of around 590 of the donors, a V segment was called functional when productive rearrangements were above 56.7%, and segregating when the standard deviation between donors exceeded 5%. A statistical classification framework was developed to diagnose cytomegalovirus status using the catalog of TCR beta chain sequences. In a later analysis, V and J genes were assigned by comparing TCR nucleotide sequences against IMGT/GENE-DB human TR gene sequences. A later analysis assigned CDR3 sequences and most-parsimonious VDJ recombination scenarios with the TCRdist pipeline. In a later analysis, each TCR beta chain was defined by its CDR3 amino acid sequence together with its V-gene family, and reads without a unique V-gene family were excluded. In a later analysis, 500 to 700 highly shared, low-generation-probability nucleotide sequences were removed to address suspected cross-contamination and a sequencing artifact. In a later analysis, a clonal expansion index was calculated for each public chain from normalized within-repertoire ranks of inferred template counts. In a later analysis, generation probabilities were computed with a VDJ recombination model fitted to out-of-frame rearrangements, and the resulting probabilities were checked against IGoR. A later analysis scored TCR-TCR, TCR-HLA and TCR-CMV co-occurrence with hypergeometric tests, applying a repertoire-size bias correction to TCR pairs. In a later analysis, false discovery rates were estimated by permuting HLA or CMV assignments 20 times. In a later analysis, co-occurring TCRs were grouped with DBSCAN, and TCRdist sequence similarity was added when clustering was performed within HLA-allele-positive subsets. Repertoires with fewer than 30,000 or more than 120,000 public chains were left out of co-occurrence clustering, as were five repertoires with anomalous nucleotide sharing. TCRdb carries this immuneACCESS record with in-frame sequences only. Its versions omit some clonotypes, under half of them owing to an unresolved V gene in the studies checked, with the rest unexplained. That table gives V, J and clone size, and the DNA gave D and trimming. The sample records some 71,000 clones, less than 85% of which are singletons. The ten largest clones take up roughly 10% of the sample.

The TCR comes from a woman in her forties or fifties in good health and CMV-seropositive. The chain links TRBV2 with TRBJ1-1; 9 nucleotides in the junction match TRBD1. The sequencing sample was made of PBMCs. The nucleotides read TGTGCCAGCAGTGAAGCGCAGGACAGGGGAATTAAGGAGGGGACTGAAGCTTTCTTT. Translated, it gives CASSEAQDRGIKEGTEAFF.